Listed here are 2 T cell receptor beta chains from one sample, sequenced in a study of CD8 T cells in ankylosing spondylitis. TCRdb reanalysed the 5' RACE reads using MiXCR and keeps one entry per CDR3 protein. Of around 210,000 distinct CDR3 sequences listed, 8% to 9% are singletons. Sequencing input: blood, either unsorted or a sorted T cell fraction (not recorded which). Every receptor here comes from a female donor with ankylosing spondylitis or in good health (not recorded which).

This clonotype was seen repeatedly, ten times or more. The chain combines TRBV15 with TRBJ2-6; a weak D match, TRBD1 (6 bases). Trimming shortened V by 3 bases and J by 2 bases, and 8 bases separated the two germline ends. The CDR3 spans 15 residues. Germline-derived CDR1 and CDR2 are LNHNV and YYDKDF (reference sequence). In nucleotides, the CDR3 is TGTGCCACCAGCAGGAAGGGGGCTGGGGCCAACGTCCTGACTTTC. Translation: CATSRKGAGANVLTF.

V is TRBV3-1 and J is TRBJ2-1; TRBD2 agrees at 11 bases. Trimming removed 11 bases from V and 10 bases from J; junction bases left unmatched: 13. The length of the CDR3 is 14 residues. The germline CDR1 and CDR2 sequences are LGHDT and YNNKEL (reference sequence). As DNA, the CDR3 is TGTGCCGTAGGGGAGGAAACTAGCGGGGGAGAGCAGTTCTTC. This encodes CAVGEETSGGEQFF.